This T cell receptor beta chain came from a study of regulatory T cells in long-lasting Graves disease. This CDR3 comprises 16 residues. Germline V gene data show CDR1 as SGHAT and CDR2 as FQNNGV. The V end was cut by 0 bases, the J end by 0 bases, with 9 bases between. Sample time point: persistent/refractory GD, antithyroid drugs over 5 years with positive TRAb. RNA from PBMCs was the source of the TCR library. Relying on iRepertoire HTBI primers and Arm-PCR of CDR3 regions, the team built TCR beta libraries. Each CDR3 protein is one row after TCRdb ran MiXCR on the multiplex PCR reads. The table shows about 340,000 distinct CDR3 sequences, with less than 20% occurring only once.

The TCR was taken from a female donor with Graves disease. The sequencing here drew on peripheral blood mononuclear cells (PBMCs), taken when the disease was refractory, from a patient treated with antithyroid drugs. The chain employs TRBV11-2 and TRBJ2-1; D is uncertain. The CDR3 loop reads CASSLERTSSYNEQFF. The CDR3 DNA follows: TGTGCCAGCAGCTTAGAGAGAACGAGCTCCTACAATGAGCAGTTCTTC. Variable domain in full (rest from reference TRBV11-2 and TRBJ2-1): EAGVAQSPRYKIIEKRQSVAFWCNPISGHATLYWYQQILGQGPKLLIQFQNNGVVDDSQLPKDRFSAERLKGVDSTLKIQPAKLEDSAVYLCASSLERTSSYNEQFFGPGTRLTVL.